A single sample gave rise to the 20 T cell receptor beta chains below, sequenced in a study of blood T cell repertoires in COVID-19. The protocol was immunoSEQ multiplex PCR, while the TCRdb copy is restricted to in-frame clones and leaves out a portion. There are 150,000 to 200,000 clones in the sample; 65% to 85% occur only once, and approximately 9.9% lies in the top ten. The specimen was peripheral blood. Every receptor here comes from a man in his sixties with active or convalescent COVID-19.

CDR3 coding DNA: TGTGCCACCAGCGTCCCGGGACTAGCGGGGAACTCCTACAATGAGCAGTTCTTC. Translated: CATSVPGLAGNSYNEQFF. V is TRBV15 and J is TRBJ2-1; 13 bases match TRBD2. Germline V gene sequence: CDR1 LNHNV, CDR2 YYDKDF (reference sequence). The length of the CDR3 is 18 residues. V dropped 5 bases and J dropped 0; count of bases not matched to a gene: 7.

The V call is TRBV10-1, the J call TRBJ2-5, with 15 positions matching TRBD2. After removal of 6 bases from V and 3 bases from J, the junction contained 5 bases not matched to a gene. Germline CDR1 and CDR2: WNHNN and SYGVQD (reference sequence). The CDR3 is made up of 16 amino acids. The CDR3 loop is CASSGLAGGPEETQYF. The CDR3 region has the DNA TGCGCCAGCAGCGGACTAGCGGGAGGGCCGGAAGAGACCCAGTACTTC.

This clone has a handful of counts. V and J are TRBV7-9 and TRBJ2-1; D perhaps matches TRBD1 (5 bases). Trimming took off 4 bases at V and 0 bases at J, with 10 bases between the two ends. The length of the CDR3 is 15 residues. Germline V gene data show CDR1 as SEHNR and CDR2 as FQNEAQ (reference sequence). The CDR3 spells CASSSTVSSYNEQFF. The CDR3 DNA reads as TGTGCCAGCAGCTCGACAGTCAGCTCCTACAATGAGCAGTTCTTC.

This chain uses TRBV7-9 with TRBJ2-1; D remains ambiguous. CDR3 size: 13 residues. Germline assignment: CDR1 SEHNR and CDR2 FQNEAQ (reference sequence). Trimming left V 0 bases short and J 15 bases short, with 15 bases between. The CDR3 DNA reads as TGTGCCAGCAGCTTAGCCCCTTTGGCCCTAGGGTTCTTC. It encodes CASSLAPLALGFF.

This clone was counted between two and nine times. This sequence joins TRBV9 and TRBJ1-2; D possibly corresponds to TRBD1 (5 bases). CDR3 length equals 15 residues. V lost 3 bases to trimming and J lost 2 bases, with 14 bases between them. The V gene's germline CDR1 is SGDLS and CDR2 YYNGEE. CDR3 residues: CASSDQGSRNYGYTF. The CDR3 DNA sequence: TGTGCCAGCAGCGACCAGGGATCTCGGAACTATGGCTACACCTTC.

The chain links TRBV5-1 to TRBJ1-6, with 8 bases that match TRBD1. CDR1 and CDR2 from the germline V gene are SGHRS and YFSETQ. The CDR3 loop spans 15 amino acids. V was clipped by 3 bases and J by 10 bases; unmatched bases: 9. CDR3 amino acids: CASSSRTGRESPLHF. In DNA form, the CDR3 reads TGCGCCAGCAGCTCCCGGACAGGGAGGGAATCACCCCTCCACTTT.

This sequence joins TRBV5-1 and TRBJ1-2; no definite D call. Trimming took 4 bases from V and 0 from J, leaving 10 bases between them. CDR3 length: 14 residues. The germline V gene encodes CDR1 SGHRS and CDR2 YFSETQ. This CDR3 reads CASSTYSANYGYTF. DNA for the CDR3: TGCGCCAGCAGCACGTACAGTGCTAACTATGGCTACACCTTC.

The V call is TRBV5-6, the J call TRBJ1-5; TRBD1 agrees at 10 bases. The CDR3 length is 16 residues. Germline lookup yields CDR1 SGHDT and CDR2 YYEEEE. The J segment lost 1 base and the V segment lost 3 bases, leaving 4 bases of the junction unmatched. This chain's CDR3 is CASSWTGGKSNQPQHF. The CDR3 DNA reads TGTGCCAGCAGCTGGACAGGGGGAAAAAGCAATCAGCCCCAGCATTTT.

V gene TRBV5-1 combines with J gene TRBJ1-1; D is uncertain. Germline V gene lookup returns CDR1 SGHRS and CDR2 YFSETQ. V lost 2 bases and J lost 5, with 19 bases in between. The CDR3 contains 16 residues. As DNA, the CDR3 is TGCGCCAGCAGCTTCGGGAGGACCCCTGAAGGGACTGAAGCTTTCTTT. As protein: CASSFGRTPEGTEAFF.

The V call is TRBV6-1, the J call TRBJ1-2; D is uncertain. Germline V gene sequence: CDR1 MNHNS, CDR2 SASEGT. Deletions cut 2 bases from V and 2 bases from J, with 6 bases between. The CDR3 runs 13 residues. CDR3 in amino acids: CASSESYNYGYTF. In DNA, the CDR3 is TGTGCCAGCAGTGAATCCTACAACTATGGCTACACCTTC.

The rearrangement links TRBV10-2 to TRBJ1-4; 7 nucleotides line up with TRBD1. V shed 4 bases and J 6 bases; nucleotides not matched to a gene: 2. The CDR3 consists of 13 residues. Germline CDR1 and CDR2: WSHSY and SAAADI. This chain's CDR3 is CASSGQGHEKLFF. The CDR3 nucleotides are TGCGCCAGCAGTGGACAGGGCCATGAAAAACTGTTTTTT.

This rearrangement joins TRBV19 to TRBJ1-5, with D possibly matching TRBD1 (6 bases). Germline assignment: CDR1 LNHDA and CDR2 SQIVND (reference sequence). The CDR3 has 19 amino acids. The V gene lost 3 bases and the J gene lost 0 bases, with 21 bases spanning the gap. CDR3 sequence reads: CASSIRTALGVYSNQPQHF. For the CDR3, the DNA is TGTGCCAGTAGTATTCGGACAGCCCTAGGTGTATATAGCAATCAGCCCCAGCATTTT.

CDR3 in amino acids: CASSFAENTEAFF. CDR3 bases: TGCGCCAGCAGCTTCGCAGAGAACACTGAAGCTTTCTTT. The chain employs TRBV5-1 and TRBJ1-1; unclear D gene. The CDR3 has 13 amino acids. The germline V and J ends were trimmed by 2 bases and 1 base, with 6 bases remaining between them. CDR1 is SGHRS and CDR2 is YFSETQ in the germline V gene.

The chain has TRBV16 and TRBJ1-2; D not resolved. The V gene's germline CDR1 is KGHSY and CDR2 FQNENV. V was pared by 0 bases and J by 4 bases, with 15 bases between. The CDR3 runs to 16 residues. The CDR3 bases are TGTGCCAGCAGCCAATCGACATCCATACCCGGCTATGGCTACACCTTC. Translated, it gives CASSQSTSIPGYGYTF.

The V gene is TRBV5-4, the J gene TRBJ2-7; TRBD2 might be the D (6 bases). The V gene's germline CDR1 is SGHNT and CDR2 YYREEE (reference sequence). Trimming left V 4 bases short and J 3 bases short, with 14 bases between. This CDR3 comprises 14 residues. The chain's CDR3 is CASSPGGARYEQYF. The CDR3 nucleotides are TGTGCCAGCAGCCCGGGCGGGGCGCGCTACGAGCAGTACTTC.

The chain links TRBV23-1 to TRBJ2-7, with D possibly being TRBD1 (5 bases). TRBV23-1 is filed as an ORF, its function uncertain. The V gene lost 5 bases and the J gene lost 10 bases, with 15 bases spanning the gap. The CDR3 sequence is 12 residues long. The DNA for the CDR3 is TGCGCCAGCAGTGAGATCAGGGTTACCCAGTACTTC. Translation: CASSEIRVTQYF.

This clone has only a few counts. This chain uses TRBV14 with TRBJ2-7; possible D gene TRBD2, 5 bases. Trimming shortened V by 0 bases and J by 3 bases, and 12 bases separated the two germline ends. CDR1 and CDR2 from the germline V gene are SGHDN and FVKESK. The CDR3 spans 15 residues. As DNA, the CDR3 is TGTGCCAGCAGCCAAGAGCTAGCCCTTTTCTACGAGCAGTACTTC. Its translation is CASSQELALFYEQYF.

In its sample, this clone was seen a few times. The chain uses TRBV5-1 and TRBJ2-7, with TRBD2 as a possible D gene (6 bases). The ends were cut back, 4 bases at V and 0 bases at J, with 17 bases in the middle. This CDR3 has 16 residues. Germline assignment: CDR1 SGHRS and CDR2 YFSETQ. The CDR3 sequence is CASSAGYTTSSYEQYF. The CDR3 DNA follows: TGCGCCAGCAGCGCCGGTTACACGACTAGCTCCTACGAGCAGTACTTC.

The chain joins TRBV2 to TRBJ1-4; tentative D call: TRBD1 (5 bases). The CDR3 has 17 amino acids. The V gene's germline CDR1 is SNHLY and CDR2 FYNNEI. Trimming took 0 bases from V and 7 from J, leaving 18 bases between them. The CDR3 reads CASSEAGGSARGEKLFF. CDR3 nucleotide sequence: TGTGCCAGCAGTGAAGCGGGGGGAAGTGCTCGGGGTGAAAAACTGTTTTTT.

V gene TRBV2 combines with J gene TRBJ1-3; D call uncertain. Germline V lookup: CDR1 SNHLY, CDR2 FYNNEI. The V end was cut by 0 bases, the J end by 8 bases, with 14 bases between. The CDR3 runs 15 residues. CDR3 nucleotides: TGTGCCAGCAGTGAAGCGGCCCATGGGGAGCACACCATATATTTT. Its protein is CASSEAAHGEHTIYF.